The 4 T cell receptor beta chains in this list originate from one sample, sequenced in a study of T cells after yellow fever vaccination. TCRdb re-called the 5' RACE reads through MiXCR, storing one row per CDR3 protein. Of some 400,000 distinct CDR3 sequences in the sample, roughly 6.2% were seen once. Sequencing used PBMCs, obtained 5 days after the yellow fever booster vaccination. The source of these receptors is a young man who received the YFV17D yellow fever vaccine.

With regard to this clonotype: Being one base from a much bigger clone, this may be a read error. The chain combines TRBV11-2 with TRBJ2-7, with D uncertain. Germline lookup yields CDR1 SGHAT and CDR2 FQNNGV. The CDR3 contains 10 residues. With 6 bases removed from V and 2 bases from J, the gap between germline ends came to 2 bases. DNA of the CDR3: TGTGCCAGCAGTGCCTACGAGCAGTACTTC. This translates into CASSAYEQYF. Full variable domain (rest looked up from reference TRBV11-2 and TRBJ2-7): EAGVAQSPRYKIIEKRQSVAFWCNPISGHATLYWYQQILGQGPKLLIQFQNNGVVDDSQLPKDRFSAERLKGVDSTLKIQPAKLEDSAVYLCASSAYEQYFGPGTRLTVT.

At least ten counts were recorded for this clonotype. The chain is built from TRBV4-3 and TRBJ2-3; D uncertain. There are 17 residues in the CDR3. The V gene's germline CDR1 is LGHNA and CDR2 YSLEER. The ends were cut back, 4 bases at V and 1 base at J, with 18 bases in the middle. CDR3 in DNA: TGCGCCAGCAGCCGCTACAAGGGTACCTCTCGCACAGATACGCAGTATTTT. Translated: CASSRYKGTSRTDTQYF.

The rearrangement links TRBV20-1 to TRBJ1-3; D uncertain. Trimming removed 6 bases from V and 6 bases from J, with 15 bases in between. CDR1 is DFQATT and CDR2 is SNEGSKA in the germline V gene (reference sequence). The CDR3 extends over 13 amino acids. This chain's CDR3 is CSARWGQENTIYF. The CDR3, as DNA: TGCAGTGCGAGGTGGGGTCAAGAAAACACCATATATTTT.

This clonotype appeared many times. The rearrangement links TRBV20-1 to TRBJ2-3, with TRBD2 matching over 8 bases. The CDR3 has 15 residues. Germline-derived CDR1 and CDR2 are DFQATT and SNEGSKA (reference sequence). With 6 bases clipped from V and 1 base from J, the junction kept 9 bases outside the gene matches. CDR3 sequence reads: CSASGGAGGTDTQYF. For the CDR3, the DNA is TGCAGTGCCAGTGGGGGAGCGGGGGGCACAGATACGCAGTATTTT.